These 15 T cell receptor beta chains came from one sample sequenced in a study of beta chain features in type 1 diabetes. TCRB transcripts that were expressed got sequenced, as all of the isolated RNA had been reverse transcribed. Clones were read by immunoSEQ multiplex PCR, and TCRdb kept only the in-frame ones, dropping some. The sample includes 600,000 to 650,000 clones, 15% to 19% seen only once; the top ten take roughly 0.098%. The sample consisted of naive CD4+ T cells from blood. These receptors were taken from a young man in good health.

About this clone: Other DNA sequences of this sample code for an identical CDR3. The CDR3 protein is CASSLDRENEQFF. The CDR3 DNA reads TGTGCCAGCAGCTTGGACAGGGAAAATGAGCAGTTCTTC. The V and J genes are TRBV7-3 and TRBJ2-1; 8 bases map to TRBD1. Trimming removed 3 bases from V and 7 bases from J; junction bases left unmatched: 2. The CDR3 sequence is 13 residues long. Germline V CDR1 and CDR2: SGHTA, FQGTGA.

This clone appeared a few times. V and J are TRBV13 and TRBJ1-2; no clear D. The CDR3 spans 13 residues. The V end was cut by 5 bases, the J end by 4 bases, with 11 bases between. Germline CDR1 and CDR2: PRHDT and FYEKMQ (reference sequence). The CDR3 region has the DNA TGTGCCAGCAGCCCAACCAGCGTCTATGGCTACACCTTC. This encodes CASSPTSVYGYTF.

The sample holds a few counts of this clone. The chain has TRBV30 and TRBJ1-5, with 9 bases identical to TRBD1. The length of the CDR3 is 14 residues. The trim removed 0 bases at V and 5 bases at J, leaving 2 bases unmatched. Germline loops: CDR1 GTSNPN, CDR2 SVGIG (reference sequence). This chain's CDR3 is CAWSVGTGHQPQHF. CDR3 DNA: TGTGCCTGGAGTGTGGGGACAGGGCATCAGCCCCAGCATTTT.

This clone was seen ten or more times. The chain couples TRBV10-3 to TRBJ2-7, with 7 bases lining up with TRBD1. Germline V lookup: CDR1 ENHRY, CDR2 SYGVKD. The CDR3 extends over 12 amino acids. Trimming cost V 6 bases and J 3 bases; bases outside gene matches: 2. The CDR3 bases are TGTGCCATCAGGGACAGGAACTACGAGCAGTACTTC. Its protein product is CAIRDRNYEQYF.

This clone was seen more than once but under ten times. This rearrangement joins TRBV7-9 to TRBJ1-1; D may be TRBD1 (5 bases). V was cut by 6 bases and J by 0 bases, with 11 bases left in between. CDR3 length: 14 amino acids. CDR1 SEHNR and CDR2 FQNEAQ come from the germline V gene (reference sequence). This CDR3 is CASRKGALNTEAFF. In nucleotides, the CDR3 is TGTGCCAGCAGAAAAGGGGCATTGAACACTGAAGCTTTCTTT.

There are a few counts of this clone. The chain is built from TRBV9 and TRBJ2-3, with TRBD2 identical over 8 bases. CDR1 is SGDLS, CDR2 YYNGEE, per germline. This CDR3 is 16 amino acids long. The V gene end was trimmed by 3 bases and the J gene end by 0 bases; junction bases not matched to a gene: 6. The CDR3 is CASSAVSGASTDTQYF. The CDR3 DNA follows: TGTGCCAGCAGCGCAGTTAGCGGGGCAAGCACAGATACGCAGTATTTT. Based on the CDR3 plus reference TRBV9 and TRBJ2-3, the full variable domain is DSGVTQTPKHLITATGQRVTLRCSPRSGDLSVYWYQQSLDQGLQFLIQYYNGEERAKGNILERFSAQQFPDLHSELNLSSLELGDSALYFCASSAVSGASTDTQYFGPGTRLTVL.

Concerning this clone: The germline gene is not matched at one end of the junction; a read error may be the cause. In DNA, the CDR3 is TGTGCTAGCAGCTTGGGGGGGACACAAGAGACCCAGTACTTC. Its translation: CASSLGGTQETQYF. The rearrangement joins TRBV7-7 to TRBJ2-5, with a tentative D call TRBD2 (7 bases). The CDR3 sequence is 14 residues long. CDR1 and CDR2 (germline): SSHAT, FNYEAQ (reference sequence).

This chain connects TRBV5-6 to TRBJ2-7; 7 nucleotides match TRBD1. Germline CDR1 and CDR2: SGHDT and YYEEEE. CDR3 length equals 13 residues. V shed 1 base, J shed 7 bases, and the junction held 5 bases outside the gene matches. The CDR3 nucleotides are TGTGCCAGCAGCTTGCCCGGGACAGTGGAGCAGTACTTC. Protein: CASSLPGTVEQYF.

This chain joins TRBV5-1 and TRBJ1-1, with D possibly matching TRBD1 (5 bases). The CDR3 sequence is 15 residues long. Trimming shortened V by 4 bases and J by 3 bases, and 16 bases separated the two germline ends. The V gene's germline CDR1 is SGHRS and CDR2 YFSETQ. CDR3 sequence: CASSPPTGVYTEAFF. DNA for the CDR3: TGCGCCAGCAGCCCACCCACGGGGGTCTACACTGAAGCTTTCTTT.

There are a few counts of this clone. The gene calls are TRBV2 and TRBJ2-5; TRBD2 agrees at 7 bases. The CDR3 consists of 14 residues. The germline gives CDR1 SNHLY, CDR2 FYNNEI. V shed 3 bases, J shed 5 bases, and the junction held 6 bases outside the gene matches. CDR3 in DNA: TGTGCCAGCAGTGAGACGGGGGGAAGTGAGACCCAGTACTTC. Its translation is CASSETGGSETQYF.

This clone was counted only a few times. The chain recombines TRBV5-6 with TRBJ2-6, with TRBD1 identical over 8 bases. The CDR3 totals 17 residues. V shed 3 bases and J 2 bases; nucleotides not matched to a gene: 7. Germline loops: CDR1 SGHDT, CDR2 YYEEEE. Here the CDR3 DNA reads TGTGCCAGCAGCTCCAGGGGGCTCTGGGCTGGGGCCAACGTCCTGACTTTC. It encodes CASSSRGLWAGANVLTF.

This clone was seen only a few times. This sequence joins TRBV6-5 and TRBJ1-2, with D tentatively TRBD1 (6 bases). The germline V gene has CDR1 MNHEY and CDR2 SVGAGI. This CDR3 has 12 amino acids. Trimming pared 6 bases from V and 5 bases from J, leaving 10 bases between. The DNA for the CDR3 is TGTGCCAGCAGAGACACAGGGTATGGCTACACCTTC. This encodes CASRDTGYGYTF.

The chain employs TRBV29-1 and TRBJ2-5, with D hard to call. The germline CDR1 and CDR2 sequences are SQVTM and ANQGSEA. This CDR3 contains 11 residues. With 5 bases removed from V and 4 bases from J, the gap between germline ends came to 8 bases. CDR3 protein: CSVTPGETQYF. The CDR3 bases are TGCAGCGTTACACCCGGAGAGACCCAGTACTTC.

Only a few counts were recorded for this clone. This chain joins TRBV5-5 and TRBJ2-2, with D possibly matching TRBD2 (6 bases). V lost 0 bases and J 4 bases, leaving 7 bases between the germline ends. The CDR3 has 14 amino acids. Germline CDR1 is SGHKS and CDR2 is YYEKEE (reference sequence). The DNA for the CDR3 is TGTGCCAGCAGCTTGGCCGGGGGCACCGGGGAGCTGTTTTTT. Amino acid sequence: CASSLAGGTGELFF.

The genes are TRBV7-3 and TRBJ2-1; 7 nucleotides match TRBD2. The CDR3 spans 14 residues. With 3 bases clipped from V and 6 bases from J, the junction kept 5 bases outside the gene matches. CDR1 and CDR2 from the germline V gene are SGHTA and FQGTGA. CDR3 DNA sequence: TGTGCCAGCAGCTTGTGGGAGGGCGCCAATGAGCAGTTCTTC. Residues: CASSLWEGANEQFF.